A selection of T cell receptor beta chains follows, all from one sample in a study of T cell responses to AZD1222 COVID-19 vaccine. Using immunoSEQ multiplex PCR, the repertoire was profiled, and TCRdb retains in-frame clones only, with some absent. The sample has roughly 110,000 clones; around 92% are singletons. The material was peripheral blood, obtained on day 0 of AZD1222 vaccination. The receptors were sampled from an adult in good health. Both conserved end residues are part of each CDR3. The order of the fields is CDR3 protein, J gene, V gene.

CDR3: CATSRDKTQEKLFF; J: TRBJ1-4; V: TRBV15
CDR3: CASSVGQGGPFVNEKLFF; J: TRBJ1-4; V: TRBV9
CDR3: CASSEQGALETQYF; J: TRBJ2-5; V: TRBV2
CDR3: CASRYTNTEAFF; J: TRBJ1-1; V: TRBV28
CDR3: CASSLSGLAGAYEQYF; J: TRBJ2-7; V: TRBV28
CDR3: CASSYSSGQGSEQYF; J: TRBJ2-7; V: TRBV6-5
CDR3: CATSDSPDNPTSSGRATYNEQFF; J: TRBJ2-1; V: TRBV24-1
CDR3: CASSIEPLTGEFYNEQFF; J: TRBJ2-1; V: TRBV19
CDR3: CASSSEREGADTQYF; J: TRBJ2-3; V: TRBV7-3
CDR3: CASTDRASGNTIYF; J: TRBJ1-3; V: TRBV28
CDR3: CASSLGYTYEQYF; J: TRBJ2-7; V: TRBV5-8
CDR3: CASSQRGGTDTQYF; J: TRBJ2-3; V: TRBV4-2
CDR3: CASSTGSQPQHF; J: TRBJ1-5; V: TRBV28
CDR3: CASTLGGGELFF; J: TRBJ2-2; V: TRBV2
CDR3: CASSRSGRGGEETQYF; J: TRBJ2-5; V: TRBV3-1/TRBV3-2
CDR3: CASSSSPPDTQYF; J: TRBJ2-3; V: TRBV7-2